This TCR beta chain was captured in a study of blood T cell repertoires in COVID-19. Overall study context: Samples taken during acute and convalescent COVID-19 were collected in the United States, Italy and Spain.

All enrollees were about 18 to 95 years old and from under 25 US areas. Participant-given clinical history determined each cohort assignment. Original processing methods: Quantification of nucleated cells was approximated via reference gene primer amplification. Here immunoSEQ multiplex PCR was the method, and the copy in TCRdb shows in-frame clones only, minus some. That table gives V, J and clone size, and the DNA gave D and trimming. The sample consists of about 210,000 clones, 65% to 90% of them appearing once. CDR1 is SGHTA, CDR2 FQGNSA, per germline. Between the trimmed V and J ends, which lost 0 bases and 5 bases, there was a span of 9 bases. CDR3 length: 14 amino acids.

The sequence was collected from a woman aged 40 to 50 with acute COVID-19. What was sequenced was PBMCs or T cells enriched from blood (not recorded which). The chain joins TRBV7-2 to TRBJ2-3; possible D gene TRBD2, 6 bases. Here the CDR3 reads CASSLARRGDTQYF. The CDR3 bases are TGTGCCAGCAGCTTAGCGAGGCGGGGAGATACGCAGTATTTT.